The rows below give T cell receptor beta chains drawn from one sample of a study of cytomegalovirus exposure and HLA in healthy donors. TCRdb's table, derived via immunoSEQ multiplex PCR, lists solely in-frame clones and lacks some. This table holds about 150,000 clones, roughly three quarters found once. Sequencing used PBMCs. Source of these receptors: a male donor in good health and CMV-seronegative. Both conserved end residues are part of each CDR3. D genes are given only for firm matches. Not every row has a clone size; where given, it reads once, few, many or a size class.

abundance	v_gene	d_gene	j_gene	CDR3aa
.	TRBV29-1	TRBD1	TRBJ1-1	CSVEQGAGNTEAFF
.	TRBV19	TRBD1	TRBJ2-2	CASSQTGQGSNTGELFF
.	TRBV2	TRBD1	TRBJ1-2	CASRGQGHGYTF
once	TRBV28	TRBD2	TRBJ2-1	CASNYLAGGDEQFF
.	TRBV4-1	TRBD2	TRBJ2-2	CASRKTITSGRSRELFF
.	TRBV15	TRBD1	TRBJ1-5	CATSSGQGAGGQPQHF
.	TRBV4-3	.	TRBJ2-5	CASSQLQGEGTQYF
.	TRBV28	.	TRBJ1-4	CASTTVGGLFF
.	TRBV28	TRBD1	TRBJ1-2	CASSYDREKGYTF
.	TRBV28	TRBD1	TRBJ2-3	CASGYPGTAKDTQYF
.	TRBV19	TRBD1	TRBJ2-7	CASSIAGTANYEQYF
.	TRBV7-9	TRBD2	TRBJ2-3	CASSPPSGVRVNTQYF
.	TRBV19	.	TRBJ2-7	CASSMVTASYEQYF
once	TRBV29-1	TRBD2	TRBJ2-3	CSVEGLGGRTDTQYF
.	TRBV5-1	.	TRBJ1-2	CASNQDSANYGYTF
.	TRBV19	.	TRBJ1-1	CASSIGGGHTEAFF
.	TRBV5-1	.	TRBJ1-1	CASSPQPSNTEAFF
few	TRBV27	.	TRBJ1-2	CASSLGSGNGYTF
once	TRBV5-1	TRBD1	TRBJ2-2	CASSLFAGGATGELFF
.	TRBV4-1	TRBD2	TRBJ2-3	CASSPRGTGEGWGQYF
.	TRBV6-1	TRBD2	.	CASSEGLAGAYEQYF
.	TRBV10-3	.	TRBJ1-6	CAISEEGWRNSPLHF